What follows describes a single T cell receptor beta chain. What it recognizes is unknown. This entry belongs to a study of cytomegalovirus exposure and HLA in healthy donors. Points from the study as a whole: Rare TCR sequences predominated, though certain public TCRs were found in many donors. Altogether, 164 TCR beta chains were recorded as cytomegalovirus-associated. Subsequent analysis revealed that first-cohort TCR clusters tended to co-occur in the approximately 120 validation repertoires.

The assay was immunoSEQ multiplex PCR, and TCRdb's table has in-frame clones only and misses some. The sample has about 330,000 clones, roughly 90% seen once. Germline-derived CDR1 and CDR2 are MGHRA and YSYEKL. The CDR3 extends over 17 amino acids. Trimming shortened V by 0 bases and J by 0 bases, and 14 bases separated the two germline ends. Sequences were obtained from PBMCs. The V call is TRBV4-1, the J call TRBJ1-1; no firm D call. This receptor was taken from a woman in her 30s in good health and CMV-seropositive. The CDR3 protein is CASSQDGPFGLNTEAFF. In DNA, the CDR3 is TGCGCCAGCAGCCAAGATGGGCCATTTGGGCTGAACACTGAAGCTTTCTTT.